This TCR beta chain appears in the sequencing data of a study of T cell responses to AZD1222 COVID-19 vaccine. Study results and limitations: Among the donors, most were white British and more were female, and clonal diversity was possibly underestimated. Across spike, vaccine-associated CD4 TCRs were found, dominant at 160-218 and 743-854. Sampling captured repertoires only after the peak T cell response.

Only one count was recorded for this clone. Its target is not known. The protocol was immunoSEQ multiplex PCR, while the TCRdb copy is restricted to in-frame clones and leaves out a portion. The data show 130,000 to 150,000 clones, 80% to 95% seen once. Trimming took 8 bases from V and 2 from J, leaving 9 bases between them. This CDR3 is built from 12 residues. CDR1 is MDHEN and CDR2 is SYDVKM in the germline V gene. The V gene is TRBV28, the J gene TRBJ1-2; D is undetermined. The clonotype originates from an adult in good health. This sample comprised peripheral blood, obtained on day 0 of MenACWY control vaccination. CDR3 protein: CASQDGNYGYTF. CDR3 bases: TGTGCCAGCCAGGACGGAAACTATGGCTACACCTTC.